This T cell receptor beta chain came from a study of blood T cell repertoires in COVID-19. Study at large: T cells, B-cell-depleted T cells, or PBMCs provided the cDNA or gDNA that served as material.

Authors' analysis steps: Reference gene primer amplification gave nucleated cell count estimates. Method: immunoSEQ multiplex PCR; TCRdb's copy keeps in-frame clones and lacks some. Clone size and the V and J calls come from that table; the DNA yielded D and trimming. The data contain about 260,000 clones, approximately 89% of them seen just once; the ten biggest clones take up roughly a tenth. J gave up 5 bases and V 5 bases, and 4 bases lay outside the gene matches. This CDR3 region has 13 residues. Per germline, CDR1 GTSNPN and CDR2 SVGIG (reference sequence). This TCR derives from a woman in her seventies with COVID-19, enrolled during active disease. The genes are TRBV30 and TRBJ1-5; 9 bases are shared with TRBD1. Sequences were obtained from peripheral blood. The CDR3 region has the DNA TGTGCCTGGTCGAGACAGGGGGATCAGCCCCAGCATTTT. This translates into CAWSRQGDQPQHF.